The present entry profiles one T cell receptor (beta chain) with its context. What it binds is unknown. These data originate in a study of molecular identifiers for immune sequencing clone quantification. TCRdb used MiXCR to reprocess the PCR reads, holding one entry per CDR3 protein. The sample holds hundreds of thousands of distinct CDR3 sequences, over 25% seen once. Study-wide results and limits: In naive cells, under 1% of molecules belonged to clones above 20 RNA copies, against over 97% in effector cells.

CDR1 and CDR2 from the germline V gene are SGHDN and FVKESK. The CDR3 loop spans 16 amino acids. Trimming removed 4 bases from V and 1 base from J, with 15 bases in between. The receptor comes from a human donor in good health. Some libraries in this study had Jurkat cell RNA spiked in. This rearrangement joins TRBV14 to TRBJ2-3; no reliable D call. The sample comprised naive CD8+ T cells from blood, with Jurkat cell RNA spiked in. The sample's subset: FACS-sorted CD8+CD4-CCR7+CD45RA+ naive T cells. This CDR3 reads CASSPAPQTGTDTQYF. DNA for the CDR3: TGTGCCAGCAGCCCCGCCCCGCAGACTGGCACAGATACGCAGTATTTT.